Listed below are T cell receptor beta chains from one sample, sequenced in a study of metastatic and nonmetastatic thyroid tumors. TCRdb redid the clone calls on the PCR reads using MiXCR. The sample consists of about 27,000 clones, 15% to 20% of them appearing once. Sequenced material: blood. The receptors stem from a male donor with papillary thyroid cancer or a benign thyroid nodule (not recorded which). Some clones in this sample may be carry-over from other donors' samples. Each CDR3 is given with its conserved first and last residue. D genes are given only for firm matches. Clone size appears in some rows only: once, few, many, or a class for an expanded clone.

CDR3 DNA: TGTGCCATCAGCCGGGACACCGGCAATCAGCCCCAGCATTTT
CDR3 protein: CAISRDTGNQPQHF
clone size: -
D gene: -
J gene: TRBJ1-5
V gene: TRBV10-3

CDR3 DNA: TGTGCCAGCAGTGGCTTCCTGGATTATGGCTACACCTTC
CDR3 protein: CASSGFLDYGYTF
clone size: many
D gene: -
J gene: TRBJ1-2
V gene: TRBV2

CDR3 DNA: TGTGCCAGCTCACCAGGACACTCTGGAAACACCATATATTTT
CDR3 protein: CASSPGHSGNTIYF
clone size: many
D gene: -
J gene: TRBJ1-3
V gene: TRBV18

CDR3 DNA: TGTGCCACCAGTGACCCCTCCGGGACAAGTGAGCAGTTCTTC
CDR3 protein: CATSDPSGTSEQFF
clone size: many
D gene: -
J gene: TRBJ2-1
V gene: TRBV24-1

CDR3 DNA: TGTGCCAGCAGCTTAGGGGGGTACAATGAGCAGTTCTTC
CDR3 protein: CASSLGGYNEQFF
clone size: many
D gene: -
J gene: TRBJ2-1
V gene: TRBV5-4

CDR3 DNA: TGTGCCAGCACCCGGGACAGGGGTTTTGGGGCCAACGTCCTGACTTTC
CDR3 protein: CASTRDRGFGANVLTF
clone size: many
D gene: TRBD1
J gene: TRBJ2-6
V gene: TRBV2

CDR3 DNA: TGTGCCAGCAGTACCTTGGGGGGGCTGGCCGGGGAGCTGTTTTTT
CDR3 protein: CASSTLGGLAGELFF
clone size: many
D gene: -
J gene: TRBJ2-2
V gene: TRBV12-3/TRBV12-4

CDR3 DNA: TGCGCCAGCAGGGGACAGGCGAACACTGAAGCTTTCTTT
CDR3 protein: CASRGQANTEAFF
clone size: -
D gene: TRBD1
J gene: TRBJ1-1
V gene: TRBV10-1

CDR3 DNA: TGTGCCAGCTCACCACCTTATCAGGGGAACAATGAGCAGTTCTTC
CDR3 protein: CASSPPYQGNNEQFF
clone size: many
D gene: -
J gene: TRBJ2-1
V gene: TRBV18

CDR3 DNA: TGTGCTCGAGGGACTAGCTCCTACAATGAGCAGTTCTTC
CDR3 protein: CARGTSSYNEQFF
clone size: -
D gene: TRBD2
J gene: TRBJ2-1
V gene: TRBV30

CDR3 DNA: TGTGCCAGCTCGTCGGGGTCGGGACTAGCGGGAGGGGGAAATACGCAGTATTTT
CDR3 protein: CASSSGSGLAGGGNTQYF
clone size: -
D gene: TRBD2
J gene: TRBJ2-3
V gene: TRBV28

CDR3 DNA: TGTGCCAGCAGTTTTCCTACAGGGGGCAGAGAGACCCAGTACTTC
CDR3 protein: CASSFPTGGRETQYF
clone size: few
D gene: TRBD1
J gene: TRBJ2-5
V gene: TRBV6-1

CDR3 DNA: TGTGCCTGGTCCCGGACAGGGGAACTAGCGGAGGACTACGAGCAGTACTTC
CDR3 protein: CAWSRTGELAEDYEQYF
clone size: many
D gene: -
J gene: TRBJ2-7
V gene: TRBV30

CDR3 DNA: TGCAGTGCTGTGGACACCTACGAGCAGTACTTC
CDR3 protein: CSAVDTYEQYF
clone size: -
D gene: -
J gene: TRBJ2-7
V gene: TRBV20-1

CDR3 DNA: TGCAGTGCTAGACCGCACTACTATCTAGCCAAAAACATTCAGTACTTC
CDR3 protein: CSARPHYYLAKNIQYF
clone size: many
D gene: -
J gene: TRBJ2-4
V gene: TRBV20-1

CDR3 DNA: TGTGCCACCAGTGATGGACCTAGGACAGGTATACACTACGGGCAGTACTTC
CDR3 protein: CATSDGPRTGIHYGQYF
clone size: -
D gene: TRBD1
J gene: TRBJ2-7
V gene: TRBV24-1